Listed here are 29 T cell receptor beta chains from one sample, sequenced in a study of radiotherapy plus CTLA-4 blockade in lung cancer (dated by TCRdb to the late 2010s). Library preparation used the immunoSEQ multiplex PCR assay. The clones in this table, taken by TCRdb from immuneACCESS, are in-frame only. Not every clone is retained; where verified, under half of the shortfall comes from an unresolved V gene, and the cause of the rest is unknown. The sample table contains about 62,000 clones; only one count was recorded for around 77% of them. Approximately 2.9% of the sample rests with the top ten. The sample consisted of peripheral blood, taken from a patient treated with radiotherapy plus ipilimumab. The receptors were gathered from a human donor with non-small cell lung cancer who had a complete response to radiotherapy plus ipilimumab.

This sequence joins TRBV2 and TRBJ2-7; 8 bases match TRBD2. Germline CDR1 reads SNHLY; CDR2 reads FYNNEI. The trim removed 6 bases at V and 1 base at J, leaving 8 bases unmatched. The length of the CDR3 is 15 residues. The CDR3 region is CASRDSGRLSYEQYF. The CDR3 DNA is TGTGCCAGCAGAGACAGCGGGAGACTTTCCTACGAGCAGTACTTC.

The chain links TRBV7-9 to TRBJ2-5; TRBD2 matches 7 bases. Germline V gene lookup returns CDR1 SEHNR and CDR2 FQNEAQ (reference sequence). This CDR3 is built from 15 residues. The ends lost 7 bases at V and 1 base at J; junction bases unmatched: 9. CDR3 sequence: CASTSGGGPQETQYF. CDR3 DNA: TGTGCCAGCACTTCGGGGGGAGGTCCCCAAGAGACCCAGTACTTC.

The chain has TRBV5-4 and TRBJ2-3; 10 bases are a match to TRBD2. The V and J ends lost 2 bases and 1 base, in that order; junction bases with no gene match: 1. Germline-derived CDR1 and CDR2 are SGHNT and YYREEE (reference sequence). The CDR3 is made up of 15 amino acids. The CDR3: CASSLGTSGTDTQYF. Here the CDR3 DNA reads TGTGCCAGCAGCTTAGGGACTAGCGGCACAGATACGCAGTATTTT.

The chain links TRBV9 to TRBJ2-1; TRBD2 matches at 13 bases. Germline trimming cut 5 bases from V and 5 bases from J; bases unmatched to any gene: 7. CDR3 length: 16 amino acids. Per germline, CDR1 SGDLS and CDR2 YYNGEE. The CDR3 sequence: CASSRTSGRSNNEQFF. The CDR3 DNA reads TGTGCCAGCAGTAGGACTAGCGGGAGATCAAACAATGAGCAGTTCTTC. Complete variable domain (other parts from reference TRBV9 and TRBJ2-1): DSGVTQTPKHLITATGQRVTLRCSPRSGDLSVYWYQQSLDQGLQFLIQYYNGEERAKGNILERFSAQQFPDLHSELNLSSLELGDSALYFCASSRTSGRSNNEQFFGPGTRLTVL.

This clone was seen at least ten times. The rearrangement uses TRBV7-8 and TRBJ2-7; D is ambiguous. The CDR3 spans 11 residues. CDR1 and CDR2 from the germline V gene are SGHVS and FQNEAQ. V was pared by 5 bases and J by 1 base, with 3 bases between. The CDR3 DNA follows: TGTGCCAGCAGCCCATCCTACGAGCAGTACTTC. It codes for CASSPSYEQYF.

The chain employs TRBV29-1 and TRBJ2-7; TRBD2 might be the D (6 bases). The ends were cut back, 7 bases at V and 1 base at J, with 14 bases in the middle. The CDR3 contains 13 residues. In germline, CDR1 is SQVTM, CDR2 ANQGSEA. CDR3 loop: CSARQEGSYEQYF. Here the CDR3 DNA reads TGCAGCGCGAGGCAGGAGGGTTCCTACGAGCAGTACTTC.

This chain connects TRBV9 to TRBJ1-1, with no clear D. Trimming stripped 0 bases from V and 1 base from J, with 4 bases between. The CDR3 has 13 amino acids. Germline CDR1 and CDR2: SGDLS and YYNGEE. The CDR3 sequence: CASSVAPNTEAFF. CDR3 sequence (DNA): TGTGCCAGCAGCGTAGCTCCGAACACTGAAGCTTTCTTT.

This clone has more than one count but fewer than ten. V usage is TRBV28 and J usage is TRBJ1-1, with D perhaps matching TRBD1 (5 bases). CDR1 and CDR2 (germline): MDHEN, SYDVKM. The CDR3 has 16 residues. Trimming removed 6 bases from V and 1 base from J, with 18 bases in between. The CDR3 nucleotides read TGTGCCAGCAGGCGTATAACAGGCCGACAGAACACTGAAGCTTTCTTT. It is translated as CASRRITGRQNTEAFF.

The V gene is TRBV27, the J gene TRBJ2-3, with 12 bases fitting TRBD2. The CDR3 spans 17 residues. V was pared by 5 bases and J by 5 bases, with 11 bases of the junction left unmatched. Germline CDR1 reads MNHEY; CDR2 reads SMNVEV (reference sequence). CDR3: CASSTSSSGRAEDTQYF. DNA of the CDR3: TGTGCCAGCAGTACCTCCTCTAGCGGGAGGGCCGAAGATACGCAGTATTTT.

This clone showed up just once. The chain has TRBV30 and TRBJ2-1, with D tentatively TRBD2 (7 bases). CDR1 is GTSNPN and CDR2 is SVGIG in the germline V gene (reference sequence). The CDR3 is made up of 16 amino acids. V was trimmed by 1 base and J by 6 bases, leaving 19 bases between them. CDR3 sequence: CAWSGHLGGGPNEQFF. The CDR3 DNA is TGTGCCTGGAGTGGTCATTTGGGGGGGGGCCCCAATGAGCAGTTCTTC.

The V and J genes are TRBV5-5 and TRBJ2-1, with a possible D match to TRBD2 (6 bases). Germline CDR1 SGHKS, CDR2 YYEKEE (reference sequence). The CDR3 runs to 15 residues. V lost 2 bases to trimming and J lost 2 bases, with 11 bases between them. For the CDR3, the DNA is TGTGCCAGCAGCTTCCGGGGGATAACCTACAATGAGCAGTTCTTC. Translated: CASSFRGITYNEQFF.

The chain carries TRBV5-4 and TRBJ2-4, with 11 bases aligning to TRBD1. This CDR3 contains 18 residues. Germline assignment: CDR1 SGHNT and CDR2 YYREEE (reference sequence). Trimming cost V 4 bases and J 1 base; bases outside gene matches: 10. CDR3 nucleotides: TGTGCCAGCAGCGCGGGACAGGGGGTTCTTCTGGCCAAAAACATTCAGTACTTC. This codes for CASSAGQGVLLAKNIQYF.

The V call is TRBV5-1, the J call TRBJ1-1; TRBD1 aligns across 7 bases. Germline CDR1 reads SGHRS; CDR2 reads YFSETQ. This CDR3 has 16 amino acids. The V and J ends lost 4 bases and 1 base, in that order; junction bases with no gene match: 10. The CDR3 loop is CASSKSTTGKNTEAFF. The CDR3 region has the DNA TGCGCCAGCAGCAAGAGTACGACAGGGAAGAACACTGAAGCTTTCTTT.

The chain has TRBV5-1 and TRBJ2-6; D is ambiguous. Germline V gives CDR1 SGHRS, CDR2 YFSETQ. Trimming pared 1 base from V and 0 bases from J, leaving 8 bases between. The CDR3 extends over 16 amino acids. CDR3 sequence: CASSLTAASGANVLTF. The CDR3 DNA reads as TGCGCCAGCAGCTTGACGGCGGCCTCTGGGGCCAACGTCCTGACTTTC.

The chain combines TRBV2 with TRBJ2-2, with 9 bases identical to TRBD1. This CDR3 spans 16 amino acids. Trimming at V came to 8 bases and at J to 1 base, leaving 8 bases not matched to a gene. The germline CDR1 and CDR2 sequences are SNHLY and FYNNEI. CDR3 sequence: CASQQYRGLNTGELFF. In DNA, the CDR3 is TGTGCCAGCCAGCAGTACAGGGGGCTGAACACCGGGGAGCTGTTTTTT.

The rearrangement links TRBV25-1 to TRBJ1-2; 9 bases agree with TRBD1. Germline V gene sequence: CDR1 MGHDK, CDR2 SYGVNS. CDR3 length: 16 amino acids. V trimming: 6 bases; J trimming: 1 base; junction bases outside the gene matches: 9. CDR3 sequence (DNA): TGTGCCAGCAGCGACCGCTCGGGACAGGGTAACTATGGCTACACCTTC. It specifies CASSDRSGQGNYGYTF.

This chain uses TRBV6-6 with TRBJ1-2, with unresolved D. CDR1 is MNHNY, CDR2 SVGAGI, per germline (reference sequence). The V end was cut by 2 bases, the J end by 0 bases, with 10 bases between. There are 15 residues in the CDR3. CDR3 residues: CASSYGRLPNYGYTF. The CDR3 nucleotides read TGTGCCAGCAGTTACGGTCGACTCCCTAACTATGGCTACACCTTC.

V gene TRBV7-9 combines with J gene TRBJ1-1; no definite D call. Per germline, CDR1 SEHNR and CDR2 FQNEAQ (reference sequence). This CDR3 comprises 17 residues. V lost 3 bases to trimming and J lost 3 bases, with 20 bases between them. The CDR3 region is CASSFSRFGGRDTEAFF. CDR3 coding DNA: TGTGCCAGCAGCTTCTCCCGCTTCGGAGGACGGGACACTGAAGCTTTCTTT.

The chain carries TRBV10-1 and TRBJ2-7; the D gene is possibly TRBD1 (6 bases). The V gene lost 6 bases and the J gene lost 5 bases, with 14 bases spanning the gap. This CDR3 is built from 13 residues. Germline V gene data show CDR1 as WNHNN and CDR2 as SYGVQD (reference sequence). This CDR3 reads CASSDTGGHEQYF. In DNA form, the CDR3 reads TGCGCCAGCAGCGATACTGGGGGCCACGAGCAGTACTTC.

The J gene is TRBJ2-2, the V gene TRBV6-1; TRBD1 agrees at 7 bases. CDR3 size: 17 residues. The V segment lost 0 bases and the J segment 7 bases; nucleotides outside the gene matches: 11. The germline V gene has CDR1 MNHNS and CDR2 SASEGT. DNA of the CDR3: TGTGCCAGCAGTGAAGCGCTAGGGGGCATCTCCCGCGGGGAGCTGTTTTTT. This sequence encodes CASSEALGGISRGELFF.

This clone appeared once. The chain is built from TRBV18 and TRBJ1-2; 7 bases are shared with TRBD1. J was trimmed by 3 bases and V by 3 bases; bases with no gene match: 1. The germline CDR1 and CDR2 sequences are KGHSH and LQKENI. The CDR3 length is 13 residues. CDR3 protein: CASSPGQHYGYTF. The CDR3 DNA follows: TGTGCCAGCTCACCGGGACAGCACTATGGCTACACCTTC.

This chain joins TRBV30 and TRBJ2-2, with 11 bases matching TRBD2. CDR3 length: 16 residues. Germline CDR1 is GTSNPN and CDR2 is SVGIG (reference sequence). With V trimmed by 4 bases and J by 5 bases, 9 bases remained unmatched. The CDR3 is CAWTPRLAGRTGELFF. The CDR3 DNA follows: TGTGCCTGGACCCCCAGACTAGCGGGGAGGACCGGGGAGCTGTTTTTT.

The V gene is TRBV7-9, the J gene TRBJ2-7, with 10 bases matching TRBD2. CDR1 and CDR2 from the germline V gene are SEHNR and FQNEAQ (reference sequence). CDR3 length: 15 amino acids. V gave up 1 base and J gave up 5 bases; unmatched junction bases: 5. The CDR3, as DNA: TGTGCCAGCAGCTTAGGGTCTAGCGGGAGCCACGAGCAGTACTTC. It codes for CASSLGSSGSHEQYF.

The V and J genes are TRBV18 and TRBJ1-2, with a tentative D call TRBD1 (6 bases). Deletions cut 3 bases from V and 3 bases from J, with 17 bases between. Germline V gives CDR1 KGHSH, CDR2 LQKENI. The CDR3 has 16 residues. CDR3 in DNA: TGTGCCAGCTCACCCCAGGACAGCCTCTTGCACTATGGCTACACCTTC. It specifies CASSPQDSLLHYGYTF.

The chain employs TRBV7-8 and TRBJ2-5; D is unresolved. CDR1 SGHVS and CDR2 FQNEAQ come from the germline V gene. The CDR3 is 10 residues long. V was trimmed by 7 bases and J by 4 bases, leaving 4 bases between them. Written as DNA, the CDR3 is TGTGCCAGCACCTCAGAGACCCAGTACTTC. This translates into CASTSETQYF.

The CDR3 protein is CASRDRGYNYGYTF. The CDR3 DNA reads as TGTGCCAGTAGGGACAGGGGGTACAACTATGGCTACACCTTC. The chain combines TRBV19 with TRBJ1-2; 10 bases agree with TRBD1. The CDR3 consists of 14 residues. V was pared by 6 bases and J by 2 bases, with 3 bases of the junction left unmatched. CDR1 and CDR2 from the germline V gene are LNHDA and SQIVND (reference sequence). The variable domain in full, with the rest retrieved from reference TRBV19 and TRBJ1-2, is DGGITQSPKYLFRKEGQNVTLSCEQNLNHDAMYWYRQDPGQGLRLIYYSQIVNDFQKGDIAEGYSVSREKKESFPLTVTSAQKNPTAFYLCASRDRGYNYGYTFGSGTRLTVV.

This clone was detected a few times. The rearrangement joins TRBV5-6 to TRBJ1-3; the D gene is possibly TRBD1 (6 bases). Germline V CDR1 and CDR2: SGHDT, YYEEEE. Deletions cut 1 base from V and 4 bases from J, with 9 bases between. The CDR3 consists of 14 residues. The DNA for the CDR3 is TGTGCCAGCAGCTTGACAGGGTCAGGAAACACCATATATTTT. This encodes CASSLTGSGNTIYF.

This sequence joins TRBV2 and TRBJ2-5; possibly TRBD1 for D (5 bases). The CDR3 sequence is 13 residues long. With 4 bases removed from V and 2 bases from J, the gap between germline ends came to 8 bases. Germline V gene data show CDR1 as SNHLY and CDR2 as FYNNEI. The CDR3 sequence: CASSGTRQETQYF. The CDR3 DNA sequence: TGTGCCAGCAGTGGGACAAGGCAAGAGACCCAGTACTTC.

The chain couples TRBV7-2 to TRBJ2-5; D uncertain. The germline V gene encodes CDR1 SGHTA and CDR2 FQGNSA. The CDR3 runs to 17 residues. Trimming cost V 6 bases and J 5 bases, with 25 bases left between them. Here the CDR3 DNA reads TGTGCCAGCAGTGAATCTTCGTGGATCAGCGTCGACGAGACCCAGTACTTC. Amino acids: CASSESSWISVDETQYF.